A selection of T cell receptor beta chains follows, all from one sample in a study of T cells in Graves' hyperthyroidism and ophthalmopathy. TCRdb fed the multiplex PCR reads into MiXCR, producing one record per CDR3 protein. The sample gives roughly 840,000 distinct CDR3 sequences, 35% to 45% of which show up once; 7.5% to 9.5% is in the top ten. The sequenced sample consisted of blood. The receptors were sampled from a man aged 18-30 years with Graves' hyperthyroidism. The CDR3 runs from the conserved cysteine through the conserved F or W. Each record gives: V gene, CDR3 protein.

TRBV14	CASSRGDQQYF
TRBV5-6	CASSLVGETNIFQETQYF
TRBV19	CASSIIRRGADSPLHF
TRBV5-1	CASSTGTVVEAFF
TRBV20-1	CSARGYRGRDEAFF
TRBV7-9	CASSQRDIPYEQYF
TRBV25-1	CASSEYGAGDAEAFF
TRBV2	CASSEGQGNPYGYTF
TRBV7-2	CASSFFDSGANVLTF
TRBV29-1	CSVGDRSPDEQYF
TRBV7-6	CASRTSENTGELFF
TRBV19	CASRPWTDQNTEAFF
TRBV19	CASVTGSSGANVLTF
TRBV25-1	CASSFRQVESSGNTIYF
TRBV10-3	CASSFSEGTEAFF
TRBV7-6	CASSSLGLGTGEQYF
TRBV29-1	CSVEGLTGLVETQYF
TRBV11-2	CASSQEGGQGYEQYF
TRBV5-1	CASSLMTRGSPLHF
TRBV6-1	CASSAWEGGYTF
TRBV6-5	CASSSNGGYGYTF
TRBV29-1	CSAGTDLNTEAFF
TRBV11-2	CASSPPTGWNEQYF
TRBV15	CATTNIQGGEAFF
TRBV9	CASSVHEAFF
TRBV19	CASTPPFGETQYF
TRBV24-1	CATSDTGTSYEQYF
TRBV19	CASSRQSSGNTIYF
TRBV19	CASSIATGVSQPQHF
TRBV4-3	CASSQDASTDTQYF
TRBV9	CASSVEWGSNYGYTF
TRBV5-4	CASSLDNLGDTEAFF
TRBV10-1	CASSGQGPEAFF
TRBV20-1	CSAFDPVPNTEAFF
TRBV7-2	CASSSGLSDYEQYF
TRBV7-8	CASSPVGGLGVGEAYEQYF
TRBV7-2	CASSLSSFEQFF
TRBV10-2	CASRSTGTGEKLFF
TRBV24-1	CATSDFRLSNQPQHF
TRBV5-6	CASSLDLARVTEAFF
TRBV19	CARSSSGNEQYF
TRBV4-1	CASSRQDTYEQYF
TRBV5-1	CASSLGRGGMNTEAFF
TRBV7-6	CASSPDPGRGNQPQHF
TRBV10-1	CASGGLYSNQPQHF
TRBV4-1	CASSQGAASSYEQYF
TRBV9	CASSPASGGLTGELFF
TRBV12-3/TRBV12-4	CASGLLGLQPQHF
TRBV6-6	CASSDRGRGDQPQHF
TRBV29-1	CSGGTGVTEAFF
TRBV5-8	CASTLVGVNYEQYF
TRBV9	CASSVRGANTEAFF
TRBV20-1	CSARPRKTYEQYF
TRBV29-1	CSVEDARQEVSEQYF